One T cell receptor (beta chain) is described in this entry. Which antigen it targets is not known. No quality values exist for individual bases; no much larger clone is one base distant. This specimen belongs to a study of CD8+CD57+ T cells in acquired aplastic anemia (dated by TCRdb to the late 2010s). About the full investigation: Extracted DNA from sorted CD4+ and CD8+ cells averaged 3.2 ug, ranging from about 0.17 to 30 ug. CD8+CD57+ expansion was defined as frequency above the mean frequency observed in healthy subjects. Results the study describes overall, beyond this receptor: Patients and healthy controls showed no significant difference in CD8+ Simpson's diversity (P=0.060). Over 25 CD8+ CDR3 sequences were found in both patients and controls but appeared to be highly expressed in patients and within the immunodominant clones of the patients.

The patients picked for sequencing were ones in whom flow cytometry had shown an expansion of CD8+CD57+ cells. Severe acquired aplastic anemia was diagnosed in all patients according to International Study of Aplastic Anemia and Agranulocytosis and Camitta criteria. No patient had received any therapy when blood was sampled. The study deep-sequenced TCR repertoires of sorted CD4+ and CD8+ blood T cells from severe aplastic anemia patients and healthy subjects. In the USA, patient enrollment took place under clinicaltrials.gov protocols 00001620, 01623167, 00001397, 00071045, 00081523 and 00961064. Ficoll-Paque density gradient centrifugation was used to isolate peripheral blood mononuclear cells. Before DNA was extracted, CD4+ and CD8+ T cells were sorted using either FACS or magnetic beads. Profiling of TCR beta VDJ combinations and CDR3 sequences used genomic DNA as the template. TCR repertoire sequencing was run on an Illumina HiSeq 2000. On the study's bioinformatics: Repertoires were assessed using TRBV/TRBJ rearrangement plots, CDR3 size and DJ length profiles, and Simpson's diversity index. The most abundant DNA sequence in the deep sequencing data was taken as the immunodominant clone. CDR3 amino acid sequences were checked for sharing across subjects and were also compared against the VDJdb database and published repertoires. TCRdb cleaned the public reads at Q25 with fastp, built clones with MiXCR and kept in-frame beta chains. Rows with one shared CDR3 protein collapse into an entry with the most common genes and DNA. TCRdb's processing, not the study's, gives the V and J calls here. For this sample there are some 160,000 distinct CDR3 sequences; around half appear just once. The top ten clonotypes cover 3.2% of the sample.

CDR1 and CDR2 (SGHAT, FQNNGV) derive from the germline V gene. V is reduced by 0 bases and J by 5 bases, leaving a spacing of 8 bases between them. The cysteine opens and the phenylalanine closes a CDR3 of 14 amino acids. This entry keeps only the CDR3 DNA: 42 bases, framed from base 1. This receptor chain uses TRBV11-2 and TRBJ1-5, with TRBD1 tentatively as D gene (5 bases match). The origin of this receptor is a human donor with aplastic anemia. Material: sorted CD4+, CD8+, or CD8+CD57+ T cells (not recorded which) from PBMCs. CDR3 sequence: CASSLDGGYQPQHF. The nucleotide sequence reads TGTGCCAGCAGCTTAGACGGGGGATATCAGCCCCAGCATTTT.